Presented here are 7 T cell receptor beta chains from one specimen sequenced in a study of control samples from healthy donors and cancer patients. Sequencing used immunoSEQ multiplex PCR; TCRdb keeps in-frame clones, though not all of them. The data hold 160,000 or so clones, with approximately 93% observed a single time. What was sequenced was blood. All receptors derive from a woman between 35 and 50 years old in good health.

In DNA, the CDR3 is TGTGCCAGCAGCTTAAGAAATTCCTACGAGCAGTACTTC. This translates into CASSLRNSYEQYF. The gene calls are TRBV7-8 and TRBJ2-7; D gene ambiguous. V was cut by 2 bases and J by 1 base, with 6 bases left in between. Germline CDR1 reads SGHVS; CDR2 reads FQNEAQ. This CDR3 has 13 residues.

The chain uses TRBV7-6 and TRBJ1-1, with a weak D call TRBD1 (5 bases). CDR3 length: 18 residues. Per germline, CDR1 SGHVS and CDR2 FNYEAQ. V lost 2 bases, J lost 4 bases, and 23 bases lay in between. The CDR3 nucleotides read TGTGCCAGCAGCTTATTGGCCCGATCCTCGGGGGGAGTCACTGAAGCTTTCTTT. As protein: CASSLLARSSGGVTEAFF. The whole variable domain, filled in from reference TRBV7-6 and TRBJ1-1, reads GAGVSQSPRYKVTKRGQDVALRCDPISGHVSLYWYRQALGQGPEFLTYFNYEAQQDKSGLPNDRFSAERPEGSISTLTIQRTEQRDSAMYRCASSLLARSSGGVTEAFFGQGTRLTVV.

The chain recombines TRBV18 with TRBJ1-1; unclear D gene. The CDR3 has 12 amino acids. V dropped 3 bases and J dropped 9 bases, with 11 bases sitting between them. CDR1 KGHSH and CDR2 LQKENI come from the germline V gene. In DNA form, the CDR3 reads TGTGCCAGCTCACCGGCCGGGCTGAAAGCTTTCTTT. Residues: CASSPAGLKAFF.

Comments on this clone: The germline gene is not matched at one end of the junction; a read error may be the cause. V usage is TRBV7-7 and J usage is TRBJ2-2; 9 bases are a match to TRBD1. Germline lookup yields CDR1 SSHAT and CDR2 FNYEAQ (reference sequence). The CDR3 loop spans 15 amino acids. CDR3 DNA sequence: TGTGCTAGCAGCTTCGGGACAGGGAAGGTCGGGGAGCTGTTTTTT. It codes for CASSFGTGKVGELFF.

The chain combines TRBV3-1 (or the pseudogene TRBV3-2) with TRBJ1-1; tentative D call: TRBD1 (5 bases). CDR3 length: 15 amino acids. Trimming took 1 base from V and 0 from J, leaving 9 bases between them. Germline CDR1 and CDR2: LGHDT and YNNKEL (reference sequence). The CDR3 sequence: CASSQGPGMNTEAFF. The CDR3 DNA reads TGTGCCAGCAGCCAAGGTCCAGGGATGAACACTGAAGCTTTCTTT.

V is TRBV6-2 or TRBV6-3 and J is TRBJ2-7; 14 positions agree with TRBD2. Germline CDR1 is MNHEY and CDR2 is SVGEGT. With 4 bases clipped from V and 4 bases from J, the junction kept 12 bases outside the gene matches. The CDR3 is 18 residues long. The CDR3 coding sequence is TGTGCCAGCAGTTTGAGGGGGGGACTAGCGGGAGACGAGTACGAGCAGTACTTC. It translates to CASSLRGGLAGDEYEQYF.

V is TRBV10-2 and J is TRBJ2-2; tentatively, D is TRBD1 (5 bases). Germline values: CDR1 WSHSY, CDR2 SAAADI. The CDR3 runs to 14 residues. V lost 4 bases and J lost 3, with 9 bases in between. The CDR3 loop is CASSGRVYTGELFF. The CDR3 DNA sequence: TGCGCCAGCAGTGGCAGGGTATACACCGGGGAGCTGTTTTTT.